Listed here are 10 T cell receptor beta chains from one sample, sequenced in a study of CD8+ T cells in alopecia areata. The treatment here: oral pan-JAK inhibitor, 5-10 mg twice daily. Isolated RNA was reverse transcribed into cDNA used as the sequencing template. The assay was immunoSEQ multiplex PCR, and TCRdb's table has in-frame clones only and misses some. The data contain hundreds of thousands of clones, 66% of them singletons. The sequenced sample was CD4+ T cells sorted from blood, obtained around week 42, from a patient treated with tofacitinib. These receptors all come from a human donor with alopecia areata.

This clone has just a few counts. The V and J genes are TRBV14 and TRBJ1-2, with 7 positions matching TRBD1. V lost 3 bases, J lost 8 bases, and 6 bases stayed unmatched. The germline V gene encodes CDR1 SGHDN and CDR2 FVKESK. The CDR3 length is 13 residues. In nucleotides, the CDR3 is TGTGCCAGCAGCCATACAGGGGCGACCGGCTACACCTTC. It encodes CASSHTGATGYTF.

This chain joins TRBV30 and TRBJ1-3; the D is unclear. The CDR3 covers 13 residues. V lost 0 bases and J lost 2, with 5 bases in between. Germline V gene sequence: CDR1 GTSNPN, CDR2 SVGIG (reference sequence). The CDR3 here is CAWSVQAGNTIYF. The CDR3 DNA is TGTGCCTGGAGTGTACAAGCTGGAAACACCATATATTTT. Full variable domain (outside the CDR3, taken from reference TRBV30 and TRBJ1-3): SQTIHQWPATLVQPVGSPLSLECTVEGTSNPNLYWYRQAAGRGLQLLFYSVGIGQISSEVPQNLSASRPQDRQFILSSKKLLLSDSGFYLCAWSVQAGNTIYFGEGSWLTVV.

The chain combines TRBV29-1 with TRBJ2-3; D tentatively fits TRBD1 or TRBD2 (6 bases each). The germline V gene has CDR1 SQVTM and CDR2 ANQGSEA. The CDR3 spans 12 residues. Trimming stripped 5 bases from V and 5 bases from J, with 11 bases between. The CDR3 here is CSVKGGQDTQYF. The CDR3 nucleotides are TGCAGCGTTAAGGGGGGCCAAGATACGCAGTATTTT.

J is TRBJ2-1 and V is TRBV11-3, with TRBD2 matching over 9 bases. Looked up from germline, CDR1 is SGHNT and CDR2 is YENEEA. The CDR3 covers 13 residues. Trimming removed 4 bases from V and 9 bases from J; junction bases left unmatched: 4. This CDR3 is CASSYSGGGEQFF. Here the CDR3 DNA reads TGTGCCAGCAGCTATAGCGGGGGCGGTGAGCAGTTCTTC. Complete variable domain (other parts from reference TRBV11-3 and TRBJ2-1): EAGVVQSPRYKIIEKKQPVAFWCNPISGHNTLYWYLQNLGQGPELLIRYENEEAVDDSQLPKDRFSAERLKGVDSTLKIQPAELGDSAVYLCASSYSGGGEQFFGPGTRLTVL.

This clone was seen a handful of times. CDR3 protein: CASSPPVSYEQYF. The CDR3 nucleotides read TGTGCCAGCTCACCACCGGTTTCCTACGAGCAGTACTTC. The rearrangement links TRBV18 to TRBJ2-7, with D unresolved. Germline values: CDR1 KGHSH, CDR2 LQKENI. V lost 0 bases to trimming and J lost 1 base, with 4 bases between them. CDR3 length equals 13 residues.

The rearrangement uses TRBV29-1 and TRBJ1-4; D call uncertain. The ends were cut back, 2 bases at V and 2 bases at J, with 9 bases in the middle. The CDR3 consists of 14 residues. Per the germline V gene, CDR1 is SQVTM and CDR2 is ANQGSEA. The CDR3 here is CSVEKGGTNEKLFF. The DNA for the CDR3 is TGCAGCGTTGAAAAGGGAGGGACTAATGAAAAACTGTTTTTT.

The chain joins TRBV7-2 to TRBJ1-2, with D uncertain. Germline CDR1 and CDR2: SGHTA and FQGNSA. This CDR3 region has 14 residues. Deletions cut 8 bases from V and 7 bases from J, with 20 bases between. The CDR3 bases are TGTGCCAGCGGATCGGACGGGTTTATCTCTGGCTACACCTTC. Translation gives CASGSDGFISGYTF. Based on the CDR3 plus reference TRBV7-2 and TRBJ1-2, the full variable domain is GAGVSQSPSNKVTEKGKDVELRCDPISGHTALYWYRQSLGQGLEFLIYFQGNSAPDKSGLPSDRFSAERTGGSVSTLTIQRTQQEDSAVYLCASGSDGFISGYTFGSGTRLTVV.

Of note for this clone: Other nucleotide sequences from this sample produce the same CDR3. The CDR3 DNA is TGTGCCAGCAGCTTAGCGGGGGGACAGAATACGCAGTATTTT. Translating it yields CASSLAGGQNTQYF. The V call is TRBV7-2, the J call TRBJ2-3; perhaps TRBD1 as D (7 bases). V lost 0 bases and J 7 bases, leaving 11 bases between the germline ends. The germline V gene has CDR1 SGHTA and CDR2 FQGNSA. The CDR3 spans 14 residues.

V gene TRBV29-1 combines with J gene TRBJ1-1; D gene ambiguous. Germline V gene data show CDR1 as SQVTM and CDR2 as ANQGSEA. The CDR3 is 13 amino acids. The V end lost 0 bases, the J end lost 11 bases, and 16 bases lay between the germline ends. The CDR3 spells CSVEDLGRVGAFF. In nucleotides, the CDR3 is TGCAGCGTTGAAGATCTTGGGAGGGTTGGGGCTTTCTTT. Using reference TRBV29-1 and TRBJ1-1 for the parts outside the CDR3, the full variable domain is SAVISQKPSRDICQRGTSLTIQCQVDSQVTMMFWYRQQPGQSLTLIATANQGSEATYESGFVIDKFPISRPNLTFSTLTVSNMSPEDSSIYLCSVEDLGRVGAFFGQGTRLTVV.

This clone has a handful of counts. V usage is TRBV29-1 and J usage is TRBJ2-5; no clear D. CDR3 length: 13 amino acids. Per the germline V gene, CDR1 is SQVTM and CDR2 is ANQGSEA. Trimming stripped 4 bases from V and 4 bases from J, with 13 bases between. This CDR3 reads CSVGFPVRETQYF. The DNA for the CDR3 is TGCAGCGTTGGTTTCCCGGTTCGAGAGACCCAGTACTTC.